This TCR beta chain originates from a study of T cells in tuberculosis. Overall study: In South Africa, adults with active tuberculosis were compared with IGRA-negative and latently infected IGRA-positive adolescents.

This CDR3 spans 15 amino acids. Germline-derived CDR1 and CDR2 are SGHTA and FQGNSA. Trimming took 1 base from V and 9 from J; bases not matched to a gene: 4. With regard to this clone: Its target is not known.

Findings and caveats of the study: Active tuberculosis patients had shorter CDR3-alpha; the beta difference was nonsignificant. Active tuberculosis cases were adults; controls were adolescents.

Adolescents were screened for latent TB by skin test and IGRA. TCRdb keeps only in-frame clones here, not all; method: immunoSEQ multiplex PCR. The sample yields some 47,000 clones, around 96% seen once. Material for sequencing was PBMCs. This sequence joins TRBV7-2 and TRBJ2-3; the match to TRBD2 covers 13 bases. The TCR sequence derives from a donor aged 10-35 years with latent tuberculosis or without tuberculosis infection. CDR3 loop: CASSLGTSGSLTQYF. CDR3 in DNA: TGTGCCAGCAGCTTAGGGACTAGCGGGAGCCTAACGCAGTATTTT.